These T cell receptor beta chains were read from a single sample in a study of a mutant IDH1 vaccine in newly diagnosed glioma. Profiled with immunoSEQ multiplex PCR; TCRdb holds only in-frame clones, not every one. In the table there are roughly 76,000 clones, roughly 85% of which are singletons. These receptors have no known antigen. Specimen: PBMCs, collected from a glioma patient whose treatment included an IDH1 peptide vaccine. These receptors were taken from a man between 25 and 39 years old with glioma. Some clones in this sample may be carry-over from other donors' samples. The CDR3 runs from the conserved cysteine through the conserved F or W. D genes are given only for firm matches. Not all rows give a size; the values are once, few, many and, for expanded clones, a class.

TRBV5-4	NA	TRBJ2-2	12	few	TGTGCCAGCAGGGTTCCAGACGGGGAGCTGTTTTTT	CASRVPDGELFF
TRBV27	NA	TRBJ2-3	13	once	TGTGCCAGCAGTTTGGGGCGGGCGGATACGCAGTATTTT	CASSLGRADTQYF
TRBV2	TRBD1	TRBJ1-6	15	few	TGTGCCAGGGGGAAGTGGACAGGACAGGATTCACCCCTCCACTTT	CARGKWTGQDSPLHF
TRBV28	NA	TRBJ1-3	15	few	TGTGCCAGCAGTTTACAGAGGACAGCTGGAAACACCATATATTTT	CASSLQRTAGNTIYF
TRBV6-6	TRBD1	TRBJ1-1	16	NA	TGTGCCAGCCGGGACAGGCGGGAAGGGAAGAACACTGAAGCTTTCTTT	CASRDRREGKNTEAFF
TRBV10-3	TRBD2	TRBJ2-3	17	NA	TGTGCCATCAGTGAGTCAATAGCGGGGGTTCACACAGATACGCAGTATTTT	CAISESIAGVHTDTQYF
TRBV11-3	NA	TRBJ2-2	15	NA	TGTGCCAGCAGCCCGGACCAGGGCAACTTCGGGGAGCTGTTTTTT	CASSPDQGNFGELFF
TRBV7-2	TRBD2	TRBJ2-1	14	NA	TGTGCCAGCAGCCGACTAGCGGGGGGACCTGAGCAGTTCTTC	CASSRLAGGPEQFF
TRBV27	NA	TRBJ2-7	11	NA	TGTGCCAGCAGTTCAGGGTACGAGCAGTACTTC	CASSSGYEQYF
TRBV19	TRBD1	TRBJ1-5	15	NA	TGTGCCAGTAGTGAGGCAGGGGGAGGCAATCAGCCCCAGCATTTT	CASSEAGGGNQPQHF
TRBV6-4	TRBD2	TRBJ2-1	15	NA	TGTGCCAGCAGTGAGGATATAGCGGGTATGGGTGAGCAGTTCTTC	CASSEDIAGMGEQFF
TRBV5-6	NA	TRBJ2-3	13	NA	TGTGCCAGCAGAGTCGGGAGCACAGATACGCAGTATTTT	CASRVGSTDTQYF
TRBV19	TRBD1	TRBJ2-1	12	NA	TGTGCCAGTAGTACCAGACAGGGGCAGCAGTTCTTC	CASSTRQGQQFF
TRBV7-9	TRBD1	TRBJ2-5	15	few	TGTGCCAGCAGCCCTAACGGACAGGGTGAAGAGACCCAGTACTTC	CASSPNGQGEETQYF
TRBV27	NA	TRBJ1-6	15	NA	TGTGCCAGCAGTTTATCGAGATTTGTCCCTTCACCCCTCCACTTT	CASSLSRFVPSPLHF
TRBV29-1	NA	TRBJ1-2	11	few	TGCAGCGATTCTTCAGGGAGAGGCTACACCTTC	CSDSSGRGYTF
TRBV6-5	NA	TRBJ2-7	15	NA	TGTGCCAGCACCAGACTTGTGGGGGCCGGCTACGAGCAGTACTTC	CASTRLVGAGYEQYF
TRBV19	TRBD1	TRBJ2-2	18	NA	TGTGCCAGTAGTCTTTTCCCTGGGACAGGACCGAACACCGGGGAGCTGTTTTTT	CASSLFPGTGPNTGELFF
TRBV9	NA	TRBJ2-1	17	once	TGTGCCAGCAGCGTAGGGGGGGGGCCGGTCGGGGACAATGAGCAGTTCTTC	CASSVGGGPVGDNEQFF
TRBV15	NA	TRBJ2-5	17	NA	TGTGCCACCAGCAGGACCGGACTCCCCACGATACAAGAGACCCAGTACTTC	CATSRTGLPTIQETQYF
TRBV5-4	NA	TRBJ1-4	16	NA	TGTGCCAGCAGCTTGACTGGTGATGCAACTAATGAAAAACTGTTTTTT	CASSLTGDATNEKLFF
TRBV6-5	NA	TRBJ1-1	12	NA	TGTGCCAGCTACCACCCGAACACTGAAGCTTTCTTT	CASYHPNTEAFF
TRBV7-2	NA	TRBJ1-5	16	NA	TGTGCCAGCAGCTTAGGTTCGGGATTGGGCAATCAGCCCCAGCATTTT	CASSLGSGLGNQPQHF
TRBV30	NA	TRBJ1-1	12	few	TGTGCCGGTGGACAGTTGAACACTGAAGCTTTCTTT	CAGGQLNTEAFF
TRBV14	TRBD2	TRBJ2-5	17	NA	TGTGCCAGCAGCCATCTTCTCGCGGGAGAAGGTCGAGAGACCCAGTACTTC	CASSHLLAGEGRETQYF